The source of this T cell receptor gamma chain is a study of Vδ1+ human thymocytes. The study's findings and limits: Highly polyclonal TRG and TRD repertoires with Gaussian CDR3 length distributions appeared in thymus. Despite high sort purity, approximately 20% of thymic T cell receptor delta sequences were Vdelta2.

In this sample, this clone is medium-sized. What it binds is not known. Alphabeta T cells were depleted, then CD3+ Vdelta1+ Vdelta2- thymocytes were FACS-sorted. Sequences come from RNA converted to cDNA by reverse transcription. Pooled V-gene forward primers with one constant-region reverse primer generated the CDR3 amplicons by multiplex PCR. TCRdb fed the multiplex PCR reads to CATT. The data contain over 25,000 gamma-chain clones, 15% to 25% of them singletons. Germline CDR1 GITISATS, CDR2 ISYDGTV (reference sequence). The CDR3 consists of 9 residues. J lost 7 bases, V lost 6 bases, and 0 bases had no gene match.

The receptor's source is a boy under three years old who had congenital heart surgery. Material: Vdelta1+ gamma-delta thymocytes from the thymus. Subset denoted: FACS-sorted CD3+ TCRalphabeta- TCRVdelta1+ TCRVdelta2- thymocytes. The rearrangement joins TRGV9 to TRGJ1 or TRGJ2. This CDR3 is CALWYKKLF. The CDR3 DNA follows: TGTGCCTTGTGGTATAAGAAACTCTTT.